This TCR beta chain comes out of a study of T cells in localized non-small cell lung cancer. CDR3 size: 19 residues. The germline gives CDR1 LNHNV, CDR2 YYDKDF (reference sequence). V shed 5 bases and J 2 bases; nucleotides not matched to a gene: 13. Clones were sequenced by immunoSEQ multiplex PCR, and TCRdb holds only the in-frame ones, with some missing. The sample gives 15,000 to 20,000 clones, 80% to 90% of which show up once; roughly 20% is in the top ten. Only one count was recorded for this clone. The sequences come from peripheral blood, collected before any cancer treatment. V usage is TRBV15 and J usage is TRBJ2-3; 13 bases line up with TRBD2. This TCR was recovered from a male donor at least 60 years old with stage I lung adenocarcinoma. The CDR3 protein is CATSGPTSGRIRFTDTQYF. The CDR3, as DNA: TGTGCCACCAGCGGCCCGACTAGCGGGAGGATAAGGTTCACAGATACGCAGTATTTT.